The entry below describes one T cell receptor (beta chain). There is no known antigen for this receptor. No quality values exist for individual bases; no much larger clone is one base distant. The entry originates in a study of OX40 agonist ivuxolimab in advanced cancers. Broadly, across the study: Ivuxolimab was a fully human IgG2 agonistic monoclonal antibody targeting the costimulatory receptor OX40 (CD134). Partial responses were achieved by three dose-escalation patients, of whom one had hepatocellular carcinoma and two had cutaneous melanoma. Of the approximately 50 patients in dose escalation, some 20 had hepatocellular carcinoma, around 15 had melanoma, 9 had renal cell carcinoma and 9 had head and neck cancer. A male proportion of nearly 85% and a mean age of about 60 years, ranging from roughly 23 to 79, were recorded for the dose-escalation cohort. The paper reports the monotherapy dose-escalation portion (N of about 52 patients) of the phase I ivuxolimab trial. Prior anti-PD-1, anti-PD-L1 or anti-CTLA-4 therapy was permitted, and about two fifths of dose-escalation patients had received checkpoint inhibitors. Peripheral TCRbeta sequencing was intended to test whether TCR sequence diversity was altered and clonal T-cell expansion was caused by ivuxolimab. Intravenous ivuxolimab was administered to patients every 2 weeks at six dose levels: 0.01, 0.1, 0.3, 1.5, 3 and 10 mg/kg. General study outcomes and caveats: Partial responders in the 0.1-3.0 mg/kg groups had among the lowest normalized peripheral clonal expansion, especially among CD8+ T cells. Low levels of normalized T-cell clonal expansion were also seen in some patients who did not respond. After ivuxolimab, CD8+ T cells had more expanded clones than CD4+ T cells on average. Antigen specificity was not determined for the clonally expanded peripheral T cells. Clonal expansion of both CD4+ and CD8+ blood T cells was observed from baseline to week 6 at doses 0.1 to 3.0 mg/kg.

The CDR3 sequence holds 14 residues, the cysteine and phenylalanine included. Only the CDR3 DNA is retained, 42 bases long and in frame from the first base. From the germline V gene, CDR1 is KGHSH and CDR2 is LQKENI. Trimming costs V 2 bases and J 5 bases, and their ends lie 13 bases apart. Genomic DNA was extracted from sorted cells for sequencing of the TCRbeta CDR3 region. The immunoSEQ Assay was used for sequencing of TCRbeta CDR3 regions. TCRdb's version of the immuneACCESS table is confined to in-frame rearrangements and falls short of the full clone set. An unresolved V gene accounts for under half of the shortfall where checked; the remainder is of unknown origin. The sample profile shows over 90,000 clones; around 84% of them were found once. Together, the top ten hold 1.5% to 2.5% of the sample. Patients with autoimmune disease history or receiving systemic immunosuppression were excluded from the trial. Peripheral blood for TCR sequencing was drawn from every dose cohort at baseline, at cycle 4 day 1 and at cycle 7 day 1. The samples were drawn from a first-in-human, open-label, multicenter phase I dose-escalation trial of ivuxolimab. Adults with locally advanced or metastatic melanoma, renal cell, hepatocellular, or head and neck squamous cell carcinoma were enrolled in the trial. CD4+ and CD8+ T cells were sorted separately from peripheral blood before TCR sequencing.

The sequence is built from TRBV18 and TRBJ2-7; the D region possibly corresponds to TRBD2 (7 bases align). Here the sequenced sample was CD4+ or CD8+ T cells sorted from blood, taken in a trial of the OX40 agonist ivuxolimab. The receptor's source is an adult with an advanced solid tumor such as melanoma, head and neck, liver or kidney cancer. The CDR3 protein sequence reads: CASSPAGAGDEQYF. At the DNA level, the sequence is TGTGCCAGCTCACCAGCGGGGGCGGGGGACGAGCAGTACTTC.